This entry features one TCR beta chain sequence. Its target is unknown. The data were obtained in a study of graft-versus-host responses after intestinal transplantation. Study overall: Recipients had multivisceral, liver-intestinal, or isolated intestinal transplants.

Study-wide results and limits: Detection of GvH clones occurred in recipient marrow, and some had their first appearance in ileum or blood.

The protocol was immunoSEQ multiplex PCR, while the TCRdb copy is restricted to in-frame clones and leaves out a portion. Here the sample spans tens of thousands of clones, 90% to 95% being singletons. Germline CDR1 reads MDHEN; CDR2 reads SYDVKM. V was pared by 5 bases and J by 3 bases, with 6 bases of the junction left unmatched. The CDR3 spans 14 residues. The specimen comprised PBMCs, sampled 16 days after intestinal transplant. The source of this sequence is a human patient who received an intestinal transplant, so some T cells may come from the graft donor. This chain joins TRBV28 and TRBJ2-7; 8 positions agree with TRBD2. This CDR3 is CASSLAGRSYEQYF. CDR3 nucleotides: TGTGCCAGCAGTCTAGCGGGCCGAAGCTACGAGCAGTACTTC.